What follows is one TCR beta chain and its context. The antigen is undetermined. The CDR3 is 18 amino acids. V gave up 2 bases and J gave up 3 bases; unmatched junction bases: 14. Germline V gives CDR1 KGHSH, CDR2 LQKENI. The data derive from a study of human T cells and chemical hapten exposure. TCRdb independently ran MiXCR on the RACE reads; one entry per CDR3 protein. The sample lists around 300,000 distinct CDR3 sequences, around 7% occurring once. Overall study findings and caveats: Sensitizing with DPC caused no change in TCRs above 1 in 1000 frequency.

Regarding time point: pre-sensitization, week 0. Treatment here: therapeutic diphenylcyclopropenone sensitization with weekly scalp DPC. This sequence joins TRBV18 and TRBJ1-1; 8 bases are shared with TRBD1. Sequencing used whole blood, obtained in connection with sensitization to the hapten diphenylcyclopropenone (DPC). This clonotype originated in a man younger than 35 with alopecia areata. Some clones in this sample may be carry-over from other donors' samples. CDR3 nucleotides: TGTGCCAGCTCACCATGGGACAGGACAGGGACGGAGTACACTGAAGCTTTCTTT. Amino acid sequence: CASSPWDRTGTEYTEAFF.